These 29 T cell receptor beta chains were all obtained from the same sample, sequenced in a study of blood T cell repertoires in COVID-19. Profiling relied on immunoSEQ multiplex PCR, and the TCRdb table lists in-frame clones only, not all of them. The table includes approximately 86,000 clones, around three quarters detected once. The sample comprised peripheral blood. The receptors here all came from a woman in her seventies with acute or convalescent COVID-19.

The V and J genes are TRBV6-5 and TRBJ1-5, with D uncertain. V shed 0 bases and J shed 2 bases, with 8 bases lying between them. This CDR3 is 15 amino acids long. Germline values: CDR1 MNHEY, CDR2 SVGAGI. The CDR3 reads CASSYSPTGNQPQHF. In DNA form, the CDR3 reads TGTGCCAGCAGTTACTCCCCCACGGGCAATCAGCCCCAGCATTTT.

The CDR3 nucleotides are TGTGCCAGCAGCTTCGGGGGGAATCAGCCCCAGCATTTT. Translating gives CASSFGGNQPQHF. The chain couples TRBV7-8 to TRBJ1-5, with a possible D match to TRBD1 (5 bases). CDR1 is SGHVS, CDR2 FQNEAQ, per germline. Trimming cost V 3 bases and J 4 bases, with 7 bases left between them. The CDR3 has 13 residues. Supplemented by reference TRBV7-8 and TRBJ1-5, the full variable domain reads GAGVSQSPRYKVAKRGQDVALRCDPISGHVSLFWYQQALGQGPEFLTYFQNEAQLDKSGLPSDRFFAERPEGSVSTLKIQRTQQEDSAVYLCASSFGGNQPQHFGDGTRLSIL.

The chain recombines TRBV6-6 with TRBJ2-7, with 12 bases lining up with TRBD2. V was clipped by 6 bases and J by 3 bases; unmatched bases: 3. Germline-derived CDR1 and CDR2 are MNHNY and SVGAGI (reference sequence). The CDR3 has 14 residues. The CDR3 DNA reads as TGTGCCAGCAGACTGACTAGCGGGAGCTACGAGCAGTACTTC. This codes for CASRLTSGSYEQYF.

The rearrangement joins TRBV2 to TRBJ1-6; a possible D gene is TRBD1 (6 bases). In germline, CDR1 is SNHLY, CDR2 FYNNEI. Trimming pared 4 bases from V and 8 bases from J, leaving 12 bases between. CDR3 length: 14 residues. The CDR3 nucleotides read TGTGCCAGCAGTGGAGGGGGGGGCTATTCACCCCTCCACTTT. Its translation is CASSGGGGYSPLHF.

The chain couples TRBV18 to TRBJ1-6, with D maybe TRBD1 (5 bases). Trimming left V 6 bases short and J 5 bases short, with 17 bases between. The CDR3 runs 16 residues. CDR1 KGHSH and CDR2 LQKENI come from the germline V gene. The CDR3 coding sequence is TGTGCCAGCTCGGAGAGACAGCTGGACCATAATTCACCCCTCCACTTT. Its protein product is CASSERQLDHNSPLHF.

The V gene is TRBV6-5, the J gene TRBJ2-2; the D gene is possibly TRBD2 (6 bases). Trimming stripped 9 bases from V and 5 bases from J, with 13 bases between. Germline lookup yields CDR1 MNHEY and CDR2 SVGAGI. This CDR3 has 13 amino acids. CDR3 sequence reads: CASTVGGTGELFF. The CDR3 DNA sequence: TGTGCCAGTACAGTTGGGGGGACCGGGGAGCTGTTTTTT.

This clone has just one count. As DNA, the CDR3 is TGTGCCAGTAGTCCTCAGGTCCTGGGACTTCGGGCCATCAACACTGAAGCTTTCTTT. It codes for CASSPQVLGLRAINTEAFF. The V gene is TRBV19, the J gene TRBJ1-1, with a weak D call TRBD1 (5 bases). There are 19 residues in the CDR3. Germline CDR1 is LNHDA and CDR2 is SQIVND (reference sequence). Trimming stripped 5 bases from V and 2 bases from J, with 27 bases between.

V gene TRBV7-9 combines with J gene TRBJ1-1; 8 bases align to TRBD1. CDR3 length: 18 amino acids. The trim removed 5 bases at V and 1 base at J, leaving 15 bases unmatched. Germline V gene lookup returns CDR1 SEHNR and CDR2 FQNEAQ (reference sequence). The CDR3 DNA is TGTGCCAGCAGCCAAGACAAAAGACAGGGGACTGGGAACACTGAAGCTTTCTTT. It is translated as CASSQDKRQGTGNTEAFF.

This clone was recorded once. The chain combines TRBV7-6 with TRBJ2-5, with 9 bases fitting TRBD2. This CDR3 has 16 residues. The germline CDR1 and CDR2 sequences are SGHVS and FNYEAQ. Trimming took 1 base from V and 5 from J; bases not matched to a gene: 8. CDR3 in amino acids: CASSLVPAGGGETQYF. The DNA for the CDR3 is TGTGCCAGCAGCTTAGTTCCAGCGGGAGGAGGCGAGACCCAGTACTTC.

This chain connects TRBV18 to TRBJ2-7, with 7 nucleotides matching TRBD1. The germline CDR1 and CDR2 sequences are KGHSH and LQKENI. The CDR3 runs 13 residues. V dropped 3 bases and J dropped 6; count of bases not matched to a gene: 5. CDR3 DNA: TGTGCCAGCTCACCCACAGACAGGGCCGAGCAGTACTTC. Encoded protein: CASSPTDRAEQYF. Complete variable domain (other parts from reference TRBV18 and TRBJ2-7): NAGVMQNPRHLVRRRGQEARLRCSPMKGHSHVYWYRQLPEEGLKFMVYLQKENIIDESGMPKERFSAEFPKEGPSILRIQQVVRGDSAAYFCASSPTDRAEQYFGPGTRLTVT.

The gene calls are TRBV18 and TRBJ2-2, with D maybe TRBD1 (6 bases). In germline, CDR1 is KGHSH, CDR2 LQKENI. The CDR3 is 15 amino acids. Trimming removed 5 bases from V and 0 bases from J, with 10 bases in between. CDR3 in DNA: TGTGCCAGCTCAAGGGACACAACGAACACCGGGGAGCTGTTTTTT. This codes for CASSRDTTNTGELFF.

The CDR3 spells CASSTVAGGPYEQYF. The CDR3 coding sequence is TGTGCCAGCAGTACCGTAGCGGGAGGGCCCTACGAGCAGTACTTC. This chain links TRBV6-5 with TRBJ2-7, with 11 bases fitting TRBD2. Germline assignment: CDR1 MNHEY and CDR2 SVGAGI. The CDR3 consists of 15 residues. V was clipped by 5 bases and J by 2 bases; unmatched bases: 5.

The CDR3 DNA follows: TGTGCCAGCAGCTTTATGACCGGGGGATCTGGAAACACCATATATTTT. This sequence encodes CASSFMTGGSGNTIYF. This chain joins TRBV7-2 and TRBJ1-3; the D gene is possibly TRBD1 (5 bases). The germline gives CDR1 SGHTA, CDR2 FQGNSA. Trimming removed 3 bases from V and 1 base from J, with 13 bases in between. This CDR3 contains 16 residues.

The chain is built from TRBV18 and TRBJ2-3; weak D call: TRBD2 (7 bases). The V end lost 1 base, the J end lost 0 bases, and 17 bases lay between the germline ends. The germline gives CDR1 KGHSH, CDR2 LQKENI. CDR3 length equals 18 residues. The CDR3 sequence is CASSPLPSGGRSTDTQYF. For the CDR3, the DNA is TGTGCCAGCTCACCACTCCCTTCGGGGGGCCGTAGCACAGATACGCAGTATTTT. Full variable domain (outside the CDR3, taken from reference TRBV18 and TRBJ2-3): NAGVMQNPRHLVRRRGQEARLRCSPMKGHSHVYWYRQLPEEGLKFMVYLQKENIIDESGMPKERFSAEFPKEGPSILRIQQVVRGDSAAYFCASSPLPSGGRSTDTQYFGPGTRLTVL.

The chain combines TRBV30 with TRBJ1-2; maybe TRBD1 (6 bases). V lost 2 bases to trimming and J lost 5 bases, with 15 bases between them. Per germline, CDR1 GTSNPN and CDR2 SVGIG (reference sequence). The CDR3 extends over 14 amino acids. CDR3 sequence (DNA): TGTGCCTGGAGTATGCAGGGGAGATTGTATGGCTACACCTTC. Protein: CAWSMQGRLYGYTF.

This rearrangement joins TRBV19 to TRBJ1-5; a possible D gene is TRBD1 (6 bases). Trimming shortened V by 3 bases and J by 3 bases, and 9 bases separated the two germline ends. CDR3 length equals 14 residues. CDR1 is LNHDA, CDR2 SQIVND, per germline (reference sequence). This chain's CDR3 is CASSIRDINQPQHF. The CDR3 DNA reads TGTGCCAGTAGTATCCGGGACATCAATCAGCCCCAGCATTTT.

V usage is TRBV19 and J usage is TRBJ1-2, with D hard to call. The CDR3 spans 15 residues. Germline V gene sequence: CDR1 LNHDA, CDR2 SQIVND (reference sequence). Trimming removed 3 bases from V and 2 bases from J, with 13 bases in between. This CDR3 reads CASSISGRQNYGYTF. In DNA form, the CDR3 reads TGTGCCAGTAGTATTTCCGGCAGGCAAAACTATGGCTACACCTTC.

The chain is built from TRBV14 and TRBJ1-4; 7 nucleotides align to TRBD1. The length of the CDR3 is 15 residues. J lost 7 bases, V lost 4 bases, and 9 bases had no gene match. Germline CDR1 is SGHDN and CDR2 is FVKESK. CDR3 sequence (DNA): TGTGCCAGCAGCCCGTACAGGGGCGTAGGTGAAAAACTGTTTTTT. It codes for CASSPYRGVGEKLFF.

This chain links TRBV5-1 with TRBJ2-1; the match to TRBD2 covers 16 bases. V was pared by 4 bases and J by 8 bases, with 3 bases of the junction left unmatched. The germline gives CDR1 SGHRS, CDR2 YFSETQ. The CDR3 extends over 15 amino acids. The CDR3 loop is CASSEGTSGRDEQFF. Written as DNA, the CDR3 is TGCGCCAGCAGCGAAGGGACTAGCGGGAGGGATGAGCAGTTCTTC. Combining the CDR3 with reference TRBV5-1 and TRBJ2-1 gives the whole variable domain KAGVTQTPRYLIKTRGQQVTLSCSPISGHRSVSWYQQTPGQGLQFLFEYFSETQRNKGNFPGRFSGRQFSNSRSEMNVSTLELGDSALYLCASSEGTSGRDEQFFGPGTRLTVL.

The rearrangement joins TRBV21-1 to TRBJ2-3; the DNA was not compared with TRBD1, the D call given in the table. TRBV21-1 is listed as a pseudogene. This CDR3 is 11 amino acids long. CDR3 loop: CASSTHRYGYF. As DNA, the CDR3 is TGTGCCAGCAGCACCCACAGGTATGGGTATTTT.

This clone was seen only a few times. The rearrangement links TRBV6-2 or TRBV6-3 to TRBJ1-1; TRBD1 agrees at 7 bases. Germline assignment: CDR1 MNHEY and CDR2 SVGEGT. With 2 bases clipped from V and 4 bases from J, the junction kept 1 base outside the gene matches. CDR3 length: 13 amino acids. CDR3 in amino acids: CASSYDRVTEAFF. In DNA form, the CDR3 reads TGTGCCAGCAGTTACGACAGGGTCACTGAAGCTTTCTTT.

This clone was found a few times. V gene TRBV27 combines with J gene TRBJ1-1, with D uncertain. Germline assignment: CDR1 MNHEY and CDR2 SMNVEV (reference sequence). This CDR3 is 13 amino acids long. The germline V and J ends were trimmed by 6 bases and 4 bases, with 12 bases remaining between them. The CDR3 protein is CASSFTSSTEAFF. CDR3 nucleotides: TGTGCCAGCAGCTTCACATCTTCCACTGAAGCTTTCTTT.

This clone was seen once. The chain recombines TRBV28 with TRBJ1-6; D gene ambiguous. V lost 1 base to trimming and J lost 7 bases, with 5 bases between them. CDR1 MDHEN and CDR2 SYDVKM come from the germline V gene. This CDR3 spans 13 amino acids. CDR3 protein: CASSLLMNSPLHF. DNA of the CDR3: TGTGCCAGCAGTTTATTAATGAATTCACCCCTCCACTTT. The full variable domain, rest sourced from reference TRBV28 and TRBJ1-6, is DVKVTQSSRYLVKRTGEKVFLECVQDMDHENMFWYRQDPGLGLRLIYFSYDVKMKEKGDIPEGYSVSREKKERFSLILESASTNQTSMYLCASSLLMNSPLHFGNGTRLTVT.

V usage is TRBV30 and J usage is TRBJ1-2, with 8 bases fitting TRBD1. The CDR3 is 16 residues long. J gave up 2 bases and V 2 bases, and 10 bases lay outside the gene matches. CDR1 is GTSNPN, CDR2 SVGIG, per germline (reference sequence). CDR3 DNA: TGTGCCTGGAGTCCCAGGGGGCTATTAAGAAACTATGGCTACACCTTC. Translating it yields CAWSPRGLLRNYGYTF. Supplemented by reference TRBV30 and TRBJ1-2, the full variable domain reads SQTIHQWPATLVQPVGSPLSLECTVEGTSNPNLYWYRQAAGRGLQLLFYSVGIGQISSEVPQNLSASRPQDRQFILSSKKLLLSDSGFYLCAWSPRGLLRNYGYTFGSGTRLTVV.

DNA of the CDR3: TGTGCCAGCAGCTTGGTCTCTTGGGACAGCAGCTCCTACGAGCAGTACTTC. As protein: CASSLVSWDSSSYEQYF. The genes are TRBV5-6 and TRBJ2-7; the match to TRBD1 covers 7 bases. The CDR3 is 17 residues long. The germline CDR1 and CDR2 sequences are SGHDT and YYEEEE. Unmatched junction bases numbered 9, after V lost 0 bases and J lost 0 bases.

The V and J genes are TRBV9 and TRBJ2-2; 8 bases align to TRBD2. CDR1 SGDLS and CDR2 YYNGEE come from the germline V gene. Germline trimming cut 3 bases from V and 4 bases from J; bases unmatched to any gene: 5. CDR3 size: 15 residues. The CDR3 reads CASSGGTRFTGELFF. Here the CDR3 DNA reads TGTGCCAGCAGCGGGGGGACTAGATTCACCGGGGAGCTGTTTTTT. The full variable domain, in which reference TRBV9 and TRBJ2-2 provide the parts outside the CDR3, is DSGVTQTPKHLITATGQRVTLRCSPRSGDLSVYWYQQSLDQGLQFLIQYYNGEERAKGNILERFSAQQFPDLHSELNLSSLELGDSALYFCASSGGTRFTGELFFGEGSRLTVL.

The rearrangement joins TRBV6-5 to TRBJ1-2; 8 nucleotides align to TRBD1. The V segment lost 5 bases and the J segment 5 bases; nucleotides outside the gene matches: 7. Germline V gene data show CDR1 as MNHEY and CDR2 as SVGAGI. The length of the CDR3 is 14 residues. In nucleotides, the CDR3 is TGTGCCAGCAGTCGGGACAGGCTGGGGTATGGCTACACCTTC. Its protein is CASSRDRLGYGYTF.

The chain has TRBV7-2 and TRBJ1-1; perhaps TRBD1 as D (6 bases). The CDR3 is made up of 13 amino acids. Trimming cost V 4 bases and J 6 bases, with 12 bases left between them. CDR1 SGHTA and CDR2 FQGNSA come from the germline V gene. The CDR3 DNA is TGTGCCAGCAGCTCACCCGACAGGTCTGAAGCTTTCTTT. This encodes CASSSPDRSEAFF.

The rearrangement links TRBV5-8 to TRBJ2-1; the match to TRBD2 covers 8 bases. V lost 0 bases, J lost 6 bases, and 8 bases stayed unmatched. Germline V gives CDR1 SGHTS, CDR2 YDEGEE. CDR3 length equals 16 residues. CDR3 nucleotides: TGTGCCAGCAGCTTGGGGGGACTAGTATTCCGCAATGAGCAGTTCTTC. Translation: CASSLGGLVFRNEQFF.